This is a list of T cell receptor beta chains from one sample in a study of blood T cell repertoires in COVID-19. The method was immunoSEQ multiplex PCR; TCRdb's version includes in-frame clones alone and lacks a portion of them. The sample holds more than 200,000 clones, 70% to 85% seen once. Sequenced sample: PBMCs or T cells enriched from blood (not recorded which). The source is a man between 60 and 75 years old who had recovered from COVID-19. CDR3s include the opening cysteine and the closing phenylalanine or tryptophan. The order of the fields is V gene, clone size, J gene, D gene, CDR3 DNA, CDR3 protein. The D gene is left open where the match is weak. Clone sizes are given selectively: once, few, many, or a class where the clone is expanded.

TRBV5-1	-	TRBJ1-2	TRBD1	TGCGCCAGCAGCTTGGCTGGGACAGGGGGCGTAGGTGCCTATGGCTACACCTTC	CASSLAGTGGVGAYGYTF
TRBV12-5	-	TRBJ1-1	TRBD1	TGTGCTAGTGGTTTGGTACAGGGGAAGAACACTGAAGCTTTCTTT	CASGLVQGKNTEAFF
TRBV7-2	-	TRBJ2-2	-	TGTGCCAGCAGCTTAGACAGGGTAGTCACCGGGGAGCTGTTTTTT	CASSLDRVVTGELFF
TRBV5-8	-	TRBJ1-6	-	TGTGCCAGCAGCTTGGTTGGGAACGGGGATAATTCACCCCTCCACTTT	CASSLVGNGDNSPLHF
TRBV7-2	-	TRBJ1-1	-	TGTGCCAGCAGCACGTCGCAGGGAATGGAAACTGAAGCTTTCTTT	CASSTSQGMETEAFF
TRBV6-5	-	TRBJ1-6	-	TGTGCCAGCAGTTACCGGGATAATTCACCCCTCCACTTT	CASSYRDNSPLHF
TRBV7-9	-	TRBJ2-2	TRBD1	TGTGCCAGCAGTTCGGGGACAGGGAGTTACACCGGGGAGCTGTTTTTT	CASSSGTGSYTGELFF
TRBV18	-	TRBJ1-1	-	TGTGCCAGCTCCGAACTCGACGGGGCTTTCTTT	CASSELDGAFF
TRBV5-1	-	TRBJ1-1	TRBD1	TGCGCCAGCAGCGTAGACAGGGCGGTGAACACTGAAGCTTTCTTT	CASSVDRAVNTEAFF
TRBV7-9	-	TRBJ2-5	TRBD1	TGTGCCAGCAGCTTAGCGACAGGGACAGCCAGCCAAGAGACCCAGTACTTC	CASSLATGTASQETQYF
TRBV7-8	-	TRBJ1-5	-	TGTGCCAGCAGCTTGAATGGGGCCATCAATCAGCCCCAGCATTTT	CASSLNGAINQPQHF
TRBV5-4	-	TRBJ1-2	-	TGTGCCAGCAGCTTGGAGGGGTCGGTTAGGGGCTACACCTTC	CASSLEGSVRGYTF
TRBV19	-	TRBJ2-5	TRBD1	TGTGCCAGTAGTACGCGGGACAGGGGGCTGGAGACCCAGTACTTC	CASSTRDRGLETQYF
TRBV7-3	-	TRBJ2-6	-	TGTGCCAGCAGACTCGGGGGAACTGGGGCCAACGTCCTGACTTTC	CASRLGGTGANVLTF
TRBV7-9	-	TRBJ1-6	-	TGTGCCAGCAGCGAACAGAATTCACCCCTCCACTTT	CASSEQNSPLHF
TRBV5-1	-	TRBJ1-3	-	TGCGCCAGCAGCTTGGTTTCTAGGACAGACAACTCTGGAAACACCATATATTTT	CASSLVSRTDNSGNTIYF
TRBV12-3/TRBV12-4	once	TRBJ1-6	-	TGTGCCAGCAGTTACAGCAATTCACCCCTCCACTTT	CASSYSNSPLHF
TRBV11-3	-	TRBJ2-7	-	TGTGCCAGCAGCTTAAGGACGGGACTCGAGCAGTACTTC	CASSLRTGLEQYF